This entry concerns a single T cell receptor beta chain. These data originate in a study of blood T cell repertoires in COVID-19. About the research overall: Italy, Spain and the United States were the sources of the convalescent and acute COVID-19 samples. In each case, the material was cDNA or gDNA derived from T cells, B-cell-depleted T cells, or PBMCs.

TCRdb's table, derived via immunoSEQ multiplex PCR, lists solely in-frame clones and lacks some. Of some 90,000 clones listed, roughly nine tenths are singletons. This receptor was obtained from a man aged 45-65 years with COVID-19, enrolled during active disease. Sequencing input: peripheral blood.

The CDR3 coding sequence is TGTGCCAGCAGTTACGGACAGGGGAATCTCTTTGGCTACACCTTC. Its protein product is CASSYGQGNLFGYTF. The chain recombines TRBV6-5 with TRBJ1-2; TRBD1 matches 9 bases. The germline V gene has CDR1 MNHEY and CDR2 SVGAGI. The ends lost 2 bases at V and 7 bases at J; junction bases unmatched: 8. The CDR3 extends over 15 amino acids.